The TCR beta chain described here comes from a study of shared clonotypes between healthy human individuals. The protocol was immunoSEQ multiplex PCR, while the TCRdb copy is restricted to in-frame clones and leaves out a portion. The sample includes about 1.9 million clones, about 93% seen only once; the top ten take more than 1.5%. Trimming removed 10 bases from V and 2 bases from J; junction bases left unmatched: 7. Germline CDR1 reads MNHNY; CDR2 reads SVGAGI (reference sequence). The CDR3 runs to 14 residues. Study outcomes and limitations: A small donor pool kept down the genetic and exposure-history diversity that was represented. Memory subsets had estimated richness that was generally smaller than that of naive subsets. Non-shared clonotypes had lower generation probabilities than those shared by all four donors. Naive CD4 clonotypes overlapped across a few donors at approximately 4.5%.

Terminally differentiated effector memory CD45RA+ cells were excluded from the naive CD8 cells, which were CD45RO-negative and positively selected for CCR7. Comment on this clone: What it binds is not known.

What was sequenced was naive CD8+ T cells from PBMCs. The clonotype originates from a man younger than 35 in good health. Some clones in this sample may be carry-over from other donors' samples. The rearrangement uses TRBV6-6 and TRBJ2-7, with 11 bases that match TRBD2. CDR3 DNA: TGTGCCACCTATAGCGGGAGGGCCGCCTACGAGCAGTACTTC. Translated, it gives CATYSGRAAYEQYF.